The rows below give T cell receptor beta chains drawn from one sample of a study of neurological immune-mediated disorders. TCRdb passed the 5' RACE reads through MiXCR, listing each CDR3 protein once. The sample records about 51,000 distinct CDR3 sequences, approximately 16% being singletons. Material for sequencing was PBMCs. The receptors originated from a man between 60 and 75 years old in good health. CDR3s include the opening cysteine and the closing phenylalanine or tryptophan. D genes are given only for firm matches. The size field is filled for only some rows; it gives once, few, many or a size class.

clone_size,j_call,d_call,v_call,cdr3_nt,cdr3_aa
.,TRBJ2-1,TRBD1,TRBV12-5,TGTGCTAGTGGTTTTCCCCGACCTTCAAATCCGGGACAGGGAGGAGGTTGGTACAATGAGCAGTTCTTC,CASGFPRPSNPGQGGGWYNEQFF
.,TRBJ2-1,.,TRBV20-1,TGCAGTGCTGCTGTAACGGGGGACGTGCAGTTCTTC,CSAAVTGDVQFF
many,TRBJ2-1,.,TRBV3-1,TGTGCCAGCAGCCAAGATAGGTCCAGGGTGGAGCAGTTCTTC,CASSQDRSRVEQFF
many,TRBJ2-7,.,TRBV3-1,TGTGCCAGCAGCCAAGGGGTTCAAGTGGGCGAGCAGTACTTC,CASSQGVQVGEQYF
many,TRBJ2-1,.,TRBV7-2,TGTGCCAGCAGCTTCCTACCGGGGCGAGACAATGAGCAGTTCTTC,CASSFLPGRDNEQFF
many,TRBJ2-6,.,TRBV28,TGTGCCAGCATCTCTTATGTGAGGAACCAGGGGGCCAACGTCCTGACTTTC,CASISYVRNQGANVLTF
.,TRBJ1-3,.,TRBV5-1,TGCGCCAGCTTGGACACAGGGAACACTGGAAACACCATATATTTT,CASLDTGNTGNTIYF
many,TRBJ2-2,.,TRBV15,TGTGCCACCAGCAGAGATGTTCGGGCCGGGGAGCTGTTTTTT,CATSRDVRAGELFF
many,TRBJ1-1,TRBD1,TRBV3-1,TGTGCCAGCAGCTTGCGACAGGGGGGTTGGGACACTGAAGCTTTCTTT,CASSLRQGGWDTEAFF
many,TRBJ1-4,.,TRBV2,TGTGCCAGCAGTGAAAGAGGACTCTGGGGGACTAATGAAAAACTGTTTTTT,CASSERGLWGTNEKLFF
many,TRBJ1-5,.,TRBV15,TGTGCCACCAGCGTATCCCGGGACCTTAATAGCAATCAGCCCCAGCATTTT,CATSVSRDLNSNQPQHF